The 17 T cell receptor beta chains below come from one sample, sequenced in a study of prognosis after radiotherapy for stage I lung cancer (dated by TCRdb to the early 2020s). Sequencing relied on an Illumina HiSeq 3000. Two rounds of multiplex PCR were performed to amplify the TCR beta CDR3 region from genomic DNA. The first PCR round used primers specific to each TRBV and TRBJ gene, and the primer sequences were filed in Chinese patent CN105087789A. TCRdb handled the public reads itself, with Q25 trimming in fastp and clone calling in MiXCR, and kept productive beta chains. Duplicate CDR3 protein sequences are folded into a single record with the most common DNA and genes. This sample has over 45,000 distinct CDR3 sequences in its table, and more than 20% of those were observed once. Around 6.9% of the sample is taken by the ten largest. Sequences were derived from PBMCs, sampled before or after stereotactic body radiation therapy (not recorded which). The receptors were sampled from a donor aged 50 or older with non-small cell lung cancer.

Many counts were recorded for this clonotype. The J gene is TRBJ1-1, the V gene TRBV9; 8 bases are shared with TRBD1. The CDR3 covers 14 residues. J lost 1 base, V lost 5 bases, and 4 bases had no gene match. The germline V gene has CDR1 SGDLS and CDR2 YYNGEE. The CDR3 is CASSTGTGNTEAFF. CDR3 coding DNA: TGTGCCAGCAGTACCGGGACAGGGAACACTGAAGCTTTCTTT.

This clonotype was observed many times. The chain carries TRBV7-9 and TRBJ2-1, with 10 bases lining up with TRBD2. CDR1 and CDR2 from the germline V gene are SEHNR and FQNEAQ (reference sequence). Germline trimming cut 5 bases from V and 10 bases from J; bases unmatched to any gene: 11. The CDR3 is 15 residues long. CDR3 DNA: TGTGCCAGCAGCCTCAGCGGGGGGGCGGTCAACGAGCAGTTCTTC. As protein: CASSLSGGAVNEQFF.

This clonotype was detected many times. This chain connects TRBV6-1 to TRBJ1-1; perhaps TRBD1 as D (6 bases). This CDR3 contains 12 residues. V lost 10 bases, J lost 5 bases, and 14 bases lay in between. Germline lookup yields CDR1 MNHNS and CDR2 SASEGT. As DNA, the CDR3 is TGTGCCACCTCGGTGAGGGGGACTGAAGCTTTCTTT. Translating it yields CATSVRGTEAFF.

In its sample, this clonotype was seen many times. The rearrangement uses TRBV7-8 and TRBJ2-1, with D maybe TRBD2 (7 bases). CDR1 SGHVS and CDR2 FQNEAQ come from the germline V gene. This CDR3 region has 17 residues. Trimming shortened V by 1 base and J by 6 bases, and 19 bases separated the two germline ends. The CDR3 region has the DNA TGTGCCAGCAGCTTAGGTGCGGGGGCCCTCCCTGGCAATGAGCAGTTCTTC. Amino acids: CASSLGAGALPGNEQFF.

The V and J genes are TRBV6-2 or TRBV6-3 and TRBJ1-1; 8 bases are a match to TRBD1. CDR3 length: 15 residues. Germline values: CDR1 MNHEY, CDR2 SVGEGT. J was trimmed by 10 bases and V by 5 bases; bases with no gene match: 15. CDR3 sequence reads: CASSEPRGLLFVAFF. The CDR3 bases are TGTGCCAGCAGTGAACCCAGGGGGCTGTTATTTGTAGCTTTCTTT.

This clonotype was observed once. This is likely an artifact of a read error, given a far larger clone one base away. This chain connects TRBV6-9 to TRBJ1-2; D call uncertain. The germline V and J ends were trimmed by 4 bases and 1 base, with 10 bases remaining between them. CDR3 length: 14 amino acids. The V gene's germline CDR1 is MNHGY and CDR2 SVAAGI. CDR3 residues: CASSFNSVNYGYTF. CDR3 DNA: TGTGCCAGCAGTTTTAACAGTGTTAACTATGGCTACACCTTC.

The sample holds many counts of this clonotype. The chain is built from TRBV20-1 and TRBJ1-2; no clear D. The CDR3 runs 14 residues. The V gene lost 4 bases and the J gene lost 13 bases, with 25 bases spanning the gap. Germline V gene sequence: CDR1 DFQATT, CDR2 SNEGSKA (reference sequence). The CDR3 is CSAIIPDGTRQCTF. The CDR3 nucleotides are TGCAGTGCTATAATACCTGATGGAACTCGTCAGTGCACCTTC.

This clonotype has just one count. One end of the junction is discordant with germline, which a read error may explain. This chain joins TRBV19 and TRBJ2-2; D may match TRBD1 or TRBD2 (5 bases each). CDR1 LNHDA and CDR2 SQIVND come from the germline V gene (reference sequence). CDR3 length: 14 residues. The CDR3 DNA follows: TGTGCCAGTAGTGTTACAGGCTTCACCGGGGAGCCGTTTTTT. Translating it yields CASSVTGFTGEPFF. The full variable domain, its missing parts supplied by reference TRBV19 and TRBJ2-2, is DGGITQSPKYLFRKEGQNVTLSCEQNLNHDAMYWYRQDPGQGLRLIYYSQIVNDFQKGDIAEGYSVSREKKESFPLTVTSAQKNPTAFYLCASSVTGFTGEPFFGEGSRLTVL.

This clonotype was recorded many times. The V and J genes are TRBV6-1 and TRBJ2-1; D perhaps matches TRBD2 (6 bases). Per germline, CDR1 MNHNS and CDR2 SASEGT. This CDR3 spans 17 amino acids. Trimming took off 6 bases at V and 5 bases at J, with 23 bases between the two ends. The DNA for the CDR3 is TGTGCCAGCAGAATGGGGCGGGGAGTTACATCTAACAATGAGCAGTTCTTC. This gives the protein CASRMGRGVTSNNEQFF.

This clonotype was seen at least ten times. The chain uses TRBV28 and TRBJ2-3; 7 bases fit TRBD2. The germline V gene has CDR1 MDHEN and CDR2 SYDVKM. J was trimmed by 2 bases and V by 6 bases; bases with no gene match: 11. This CDR3 has 16 residues. The DNA for the CDR3 is TGTGCCAGCAGCACACCCACGGGACTACTCACAGATACGCAGTATTTT. This gives the protein CASSTPTGLLTDTQYF.

A word on this clonotype: A far bigger clonotype differs at one base, so this is likely a read error. The gene calls are TRBV7-2 and TRBJ1-6, with 7 bases matching TRBD1. The CDR3 is 14 residues long. Germline V gives CDR1 SGHTA, CDR2 FQGNSA. The CDR3 sequence: CASSPTGYNSPLQF. Here the CDR3 DNA reads TGTGCCAGCAGCCCGACAGGGTATAATTCACCCCTCCAATTT.

Points on this clonotype: A read error may be the cause here, since a much bigger clone is one base away. The CDR3 loop reads CASSIGDSGAYNEQFF. The CDR3 region has the DNA TGTGCCAGCAGCATAGGGGATAGCGGGGCGTACAATGAGCAGTTCTTC. The chain has TRBV7-2 and TRBJ2-1, with 8 bases matching TRBD2. V gave up 5 bases and J gave up 4 bases; unmatched junction bases: 10. The CDR3 has 16 residues. Germline CDR1 and CDR2: SGHTA and FQGNSA. The variable domain in full, completed from reference TRBV7-2 and TRBJ2-1, reads GAGVSQSPSNKVTEKGKDVELRCDPISGHTALYWYRQSLGQGLEFLIYFQGNSAPDKSGLPSDRFSAERTGGSVSTLTIQRTQQEDSAVYLCASSIGDSGAYNEQFFGPGTRLTVL.

This clonotype was recorded at least ten times. At one boundary the junction diverges from the germline segment, which might be a read error. The CDR3: CASSQERGEKLFF. In DNA form, the CDR3 reads TGCGCCAGCAGCCAAGAGCGGGGTGAAAAACTGTTTTTT. This rearrangement joins TRBV4-2 to TRBJ1-4; D is unclear. The germline V gene encodes CDR1 LGHNA and CDR2 YNFKEQ. The CDR3 contains 13 residues.

This clonotype was counted ten times or more. The chain has TRBV7-2 and TRBJ2-1, with D hard to call. Germline CDR1 SGHTA, CDR2 FQGNSA. This CDR3 is 15 amino acids long. V was clipped by 2 bases and J by 0 bases, with 8 bases between them. The CDR3 reads CASSLPESSYNEQFF. The CDR3 DNA is TGTGCCAGCAGCTTACCGGAAAGCTCCTACAATGAGCAGTTCTTC.

The chain couples TRBV11-2 to TRBJ1-1; D is uncertain. The CDR3 runs 11 residues. CDR1 is SGHAT, CDR2 FQNNGV, per germline. V shed 1 base and J shed 7 bases, with 4 bases lying between them. CDR3 sequence (DNA): TGTGCCAGCAGCTTAGTTGGTGAAGCTTTCTTT. Translation gives CASSLVGEAFF.

By proportion, this clonotype is medium-sized. The chain employs TRBV6-1 and TRBJ2-3; 8 bases are shared with TRBD1. The CDR3 runs 15 residues. The germline V gene has CDR1 MNHNS and CDR2 SASEGT. With 6 bases clipped from V and 6 bases from J, the junction kept 11 bases outside the gene matches. In DNA, the CDR3 is TGTGCCAGCAGGGGAGAGACAGGGGTGGAGGATACGCAGTATTTT. Encoded protein: CASRGETGVEDTQYF.

Remarks on this clonotype: The likely explanation is a read error, given a far larger clone one base away. V is TRBV6-4 and J is TRBJ2-5; the match to TRBD2 covers 9 bases. After removal of 11 bases from V and 1 base from J, the junction contained 8 bases not matched to a gene. Germline V CDR1 and CDR2: MRHNA, SNTAGT. CDR3 length: 14 residues. CDR3 sequence reads: CAALGGGGQETQYF. The DNA of the CDR3 is TGTGCCGCCCTGGGCGGGGGGGGCCAAGAGACCCAGTACTTC.